Detailed here is one T cell receptor beta chain. J was trimmed by 4 bases and V by 10 bases; bases with no gene match: 12. CDR1 is MDHEN, CDR2 SYDVKM, per germline. The CDR3 is 15 residues long. The sample comes from a study of blood T cell repertoires in COVID-19. The data were produced by immunoSEQ multiplex PCR, yet TCRdb's version contains in-frame clones alone and is incomplete. The repertoire holds under 350,000 clones, about 88% seen once, with 2.6% in the top ten. This chain links TRBV28 with TRBJ2-5; 10 nucleotides agree with TRBD2. This TCR was sampled from a man in his 60s who had recovered from COVID-19. The sample taken for sequencing was PBMCs or T cells enriched from blood (not recorded which). The CDR3 DNA follows: TGTGCCACCAATAGGCTAGCGGGAGTGGTAGAGACCCAGTACTTC. This encodes CATNRLAGVVETQYF.